This is a list of T cell receptor beta chains from one sample in a study of T cell responses to AZD1222 COVID-19 vaccine. Clones were read by immunoSEQ multiplex PCR, and TCRdb kept only the in-frame ones, dropping some. The sample carries 150,000 to 200,000 clones, almost 90% recorded once. The sample in question was peripheral blood, obtained on day 0 of AZD1222 vaccination. Receptors were obtained from an adult in good health. CDR3s include the opening cysteine and the closing phenylalanine or tryptophan. A D gene is named only where the DNA matches it firmly. The size entry is marked missing in some rows and otherwise reads once, few, many or a size class.

NA,TRBV30,TRBJ2-1,TRBD2,TGTGCCTGGAGTACTAGCGGGGGAAATGAGCAGTTCTTC,CAWSTSGGNEQFF
NA,TRBV7-6,TRBJ2-7,TRBD1,TGTGCCAGCAGCTTTGTTCAATCACGGGACAGGGGCTACGAGCAGTACTTC,CASSFVQSRDRGYEQYF
NA,TRBV9,TRBJ2-5,NA,TGTGCCAGCAGCGACCCCACAGGGAGCATGGGGGAAGAGACCCAGTACTTC,CASSDPTGSMGEETQYF
NA,TRBV7-2,TRBJ2-1,NA,TGTGCCAGCAGCTTAGACGGGGGCGGGAAACGGAATGAGCAGTTCTTC,CASSLDGGGKRNEQFF
NA,TRBV18,TRBJ2-7,NA,TGTGCCAGCTCCCTGGGGTCCGATTACGAGCAGTACTTC,CASSLGSDYEQYF
once,TRBV29-1,TRBJ2-7,NA,TGCAGCGTTGTACAGTTTCCGTACGAGCAGTACTTC,CSVVQFPYEQYF
NA,TRBV7-9,TRBJ1-6,NA,TGTGCCAGCAGCTTAGTCCCCACGGGGATGAATTCACCCCTCCACTTT,CASSLVPTGMNSPLHF
NA,TRBV6-6,TRBJ1-3,TRBD1,TGTGCCAGCAGTACGACAGGGCCTTCTGGAAACACCATATATTTT,CASSTTGPSGNTIYF
NA,TRBV5-6,TRBJ1-1,NA,TGTGCCAGCAGCTTGTGGGGGGGAACCACTGAAGCTTTCTTT,CASSLWGGTTEAFF
NA,TRBV28,TRBJ1-2,TRBD1,TGTGCCAGCAGTTCTCAGGGGGCGCCGGCTAACTATGGCTACACCTTC,CASSSQGAPANYGYTF
NA,TRBV6-5,TRBJ1-1,NA,TGTGCCAGCAGCACTACCATGAACACTGAAGCTTTCTTT,CASSTTMNTEAFF
NA,TRBV7-8,TRBJ1-1,TRBD1,TGTGCCAGCAGCTTATCTTCCGGGACAGGGGTAATGAACACTGAAGCTTTCTTT,CASSLSSGTGVMNTEAFF
once,TRBV10-1,TRBJ1-6,NA,TGCGCCAGTTCGACTCGGCGCGTCGGTTCACCCCTCCACTTT,CASSTRRVGSPLHF
once,TRBV30,TRBJ1-4,TRBD1,TGTGCCTGGAGTATAAAGACAGGGGGCTCTGAAAAACTGTTTTTT,CAWSIKTGGSEKLFF
once,TRBV3-1/TRBV3-2,TRBJ2-2,NA,TGTGCCAGCAGCCAGGATAGTACCGGGGAGCTGTTTTTT,CASSQDSTGELFF
NA,TRBV7-8,TRBJ1-2,NA,TGTGCCAGCAGCTCACGACGCGATTATGGCTACACCTTC,CASSSRRDYGYTF
NA,TRBV3-1/TRBV3-2,TRBJ2-2,NA,TGTGCCAGCAGCCCTCCAGGGTCCGGGGTTAACACCGGGGAGCTGTTTTTT,CASSPPGSGVNTGELFF
NA,TRBV7-8,TRBJ1-1,NA,TGTGCCAGCCACTTAGGGAGTGGCGAAGCTTTCTTT,CASHLGSGEAFF